The entry below describes one T cell receptor beta chain. The entry originates in a study of blood T cell repertoires in COVID-19. In the original workflow: The assay estimated nucleated cells by amplifying reference gene primers. The protocol was immunoSEQ multiplex PCR, while the TCRdb copy is restricted to in-frame clones and leaves out a portion. V, J and clone size were drawn from that table, and D and trimming were deduced from the DNA. The sample lists some 250,000 clones, roughly four fifths occurring once. This CDR3 comprises 14 residues. The V gene lost 1 base and the J gene lost 3 bases, with 11 bases spanning the gap. Germline V gene sequence: CDR1 SGHDT, CDR2 YYEEEE.

The source is a man aged 45 to 65 with active or convalescent COVID-19. The sequencing input was peripheral blood. The chain links TRBV5-6 to TRBJ2-7; perhaps TRBD1 as D (6 bases). In nucleotides, the CDR3 is TGTGCCAGCAGCTTGTTACAGGGCTACTACGAGCAGTACTTC. The encoded protein is CASSLLQGYYEQYF.